Listed here are 14 T cell receptor beta chains from one sample, sequenced in a study of cytomegalovirus exposure and HLA in healthy donors. A multiplex PCR was run with 60 Vbeta primers and 13 Jbeta primers. TCRdb's copy holds only in-frame clones and misses some; the assay was immunoSEQ multiplex PCR. The data hold about 120,000 clones, with approximately 8% observed a single time. The sequenced sample was PBMCs. The receptors come from a woman aged 40 to 49 in good health and CMV-seropositive.

This clone turned up a few times. J is TRBJ2-7 and V is TRBV10-3; 10 positions agree with TRBD1. Germline V lookup: CDR1 ENHRY, CDR2 SYGVKD. The CDR3 is made up of 13 amino acids. Trimming cost V 7 bases and J 5 bases; bases outside gene matches: 5. CDR3 sequence (DNA): TGTGCCATCACTCGGGACAGGGGAGACGAGCAGTACTTC. It translates to CAITRDRGDEQYF.

The chain employs TRBV19 and TRBJ2-7; 7 nucleotides align to TRBD1. V lost 5 bases to trimming and J lost 1 base; unmatched junction nucleotides: 5. Germline values: CDR1 LNHDA, CDR2 SQIVND (reference sequence). CDR3 length: 14 amino acids. This CDR3 reads CASSFGTASYEQYF. For the CDR3, the DNA is TGTGCCAGTAGTTTTGGGACAGCTTCCTACGAGCAGTACTTC. The full variable domain, rest sourced from reference TRBV19 and TRBJ2-7, is DGGITQSPKYLFRKEGQNVTLSCEQNLNHDAMYWYRQDPGQGLRLIYYSQIVNDFQKGDIAEGYSVSREKKESFPLTVTSAQKNPTAFYLCASSFGTASYEQYFGPGTRLTVT.

This chain connects TRBV7-8 to TRBJ1-1, with D perhaps matching TRBD1 (5 bases). CDR3 length equals 13 residues. In germline, CDR1 is SGHVS, CDR2 FQNEAQ. V was trimmed by 0 bases and J by 4 bases, leaving 6 bases between them. CDR3 bases: TGTGCCAGCAGCTTAGCCAGGGCCACTGAAGCTTTCTTT. Translation gives CASSLARATEAFF.

This chain joins TRBV5-5 and TRBJ1-1; D call uncertain. The CDR3 consists of 16 residues. The germline V gene has CDR1 SGHKS and CDR2 YYEKEE (reference sequence). The V end was cut by 3 bases, the J end by 2 bases, with 17 bases between. CDR3 residues: CASSSARSSLNTEAFF. In DNA form, the CDR3 reads TGTGCCAGCAGCTCGGCTCGGTCTAGCCTCAACACTGAAGCTTTCTTT.

The CDR3 sequence: CASRSTSPANIQYF. The CDR3 nucleotides read TGCGCCAGCAGGTCTACTAGTCCCGCAAACATTCAGTACTTC. The V gene is TRBV10-1, the J gene TRBJ2-4; TRBD2 might be the D (5 bases). Deletions cut 6 bases from V and 6 bases from J, with 15 bases between. CDR3 length: 14 amino acids. Per the germline V gene, CDR1 is WNHNN and CDR2 is SYGVQD (reference sequence).

The sample holds a few counts of this clone. The junction departs from germline at one end; a sequencing error may be responsible. The chain employs TRBV19 and TRBJ1-4; a weak D match, TRBD1 (6 bases). The CDR3 loop spans 12 amino acids. Germline lookup yields CDR1 LNHDA and CDR2 SQIVND (reference sequence). CDR3 sequence reads: CASSARTGTQAF. The CDR3 DNA is TGTGCCAGTAGTGCAAGAACCGGGACACAGGCTTTT.

The sample holds a few counts of this clone. The gene calls are TRBV19 and TRBJ2-2; 7 bases agree with TRBD1. Per the germline V gene, CDR1 is LNHDA and CDR2 is SQIVND (reference sequence). The V and J ends lost 6 bases and 1 base, in that order; junction bases with no gene match: 5. CDR3 length: 15 amino acids. The chain's CDR3 is CASSWGTENTGELFF. The CDR3 DNA reads TGTGCCAGTAGCTGGGGGACAGAGAACACCGGGGAGCTGTTTTTT.

In this sample, this clone turned up a few times. This sequence joins TRBV7-2 and TRBJ1-2; no clear D gene. Trimming removed 1 base from V and 1 base from J, with 7 bases in between. The CDR3 has 14 amino acids. The germline V gene has CDR1 SGHTA and CDR2 FQGNSA. CDR3 protein: CASSLVGLNYGYTF. The CDR3, as DNA: TGTGCCAGCAGCTTAGTAGGACTTAACTATGGCTACACCTTC.

The rearrangement links TRBV9 to TRBJ2-1; 11 bases map to TRBD2. The CDR3 contains 15 residues. The germline gives CDR1 SGDLS, CDR2 YYNGEE. V lost 2 bases and J lost 7; bases outside the gene matches: 5. CDR3 nucleotide sequence: TGTGCCAGCAGCGTTCCACTAGCGGGGGTAAATGAGCAGTTCTTC. Its protein is CASSVPLAGVNEQFF.

In this sample, this clone turned up a few times. The chain's CDR3 is CASSGGSGTDNSPLHF. In nucleotides, the CDR3 is TGTGCCAGCAGTGGCGGTTCCGGGACAGATAATTCACCCCTCCACTTT. V is TRBV25-1 and J is TRBJ1-6, with TRBD1 identical over 7 bases. Germline-derived CDR1 and CDR2 are MGHDK and SYGVNS. The length of the CDR3 is 16 residues. J lost 5 bases, V lost 4 bases, and 8 bases had no gene match. Based on the CDR3 plus reference TRBV25-1 and TRBJ1-6, the full variable domain is EADIYQTPRYLVIGTGKKITLECSQTMGHDKMYWYQQDPGMELHLIHYSYGVNSTEKGDLSSESTVSRIRTEHFPLTLESARPSHTSQYLCASSGGSGTDNSPLHFGNGTRLTVT.

This clone was counted only a few times. V gene TRBV5-4 combines with J gene TRBJ2-7, with D tentatively TRBD1 (6 bases). This CDR3 has 13 amino acids. Trimming removed 0 bases at V and 5 bases at J, with 9 bases between. CDR1 is SGHNT, CDR2 YYREEE, per germline (reference sequence). CDR3 nucleotide sequence: TGTGCCAGCAGCTTGGACAGGGCCCACGAGCAGTACTTC. Translation gives CASSLDRAHEQYF.

This clone has a handful of counts. This sequence joins TRBV5-8 and TRBJ1-2; a weak D match, TRBD1 (6 bases). Trimming stripped 1 base from V and 4 bases from J, with 8 bases between. The CDR3 is made up of 13 amino acids. Per germline, CDR1 SGHTS and CDR2 YDEGEE. The CDR3 sequence is CASSLLGGYGYTF. In nucleotides, the CDR3 is TGTGCCAGCAGCTTGTTAGGGGGCTATGGCTACACCTTC.

A few counts support this clone. CDR3 residues: CASSLGQFYEQYF. The CDR3 nucleotides read TGTGCCAGCAGCTTAGGACAGTTCTACGAGCAGTACTTC. The rearrangement joins TRBV5-6 to TRBJ2-7; a possible D gene is TRBD1 (6 bases). The germline V gene has CDR1 SGHDT and CDR2 YYEEEE. There are 13 residues in the CDR3. The V end was cut by 2 bases, the J end by 3 bases, with 9 bases between.

This sequence joins TRBV5-6 and TRBJ1-5, with TRBD1 matching 12 bases. The junction had 5 bases not matched to a gene; V was cut back by 2 bases and J by 5 bases. The germline V gene encodes CDR1 SGHDT and CDR2 YYEEEE. This CDR3 is 16 amino acids long. CDR3 bases: TGTGCCAGCAGCTTAATCCGGGACAGGGGGCATCAGCCCCAGCATTTT. Residues: CASSLIRDRGHQPQHF.